What follows are 22 T cell receptor beta chains derived from one specimen sequenced in a study of T cells in pancreatic ductal adenocarcinoma. Surgery without prior neoadjuvant therapy was the treatment of the selected pancreatic ductal adenocarcinoma patients. The repertoire was sequenced with immunoSEQ multiplex PCR; TCRdb's copy has only in-frame clones and lacks some. The sample has around 94,000 clones, nearly 95% seen once. Sequencing was carried out using PBMCs. The source is a human donor with pancreatic ductal adenocarcinoma.

This chain connects TRBV30 to TRBJ2-2; 9 nucleotides line up with TRBD1. The V gene's germline CDR1 is GTSNPN and CDR2 SVGIG (reference sequence). After removal of 7 bases from V and 2 bases from J, the junction contained 8 bases not matched to a gene. The CDR3 runs 15 residues. CDR3 DNA sequence: TGTGCCTCCCAGTCGGGACAGGGAAACACCGGGGAGCTGTTTTTT. Amino acids: CASQSGQGNTGELFF.

V usage is TRBV7-9 and J usage is TRBJ2-7; maybe TRBD1 (5 bases). V lost 5 bases and J lost 4, with 6 bases in between. There are 11 residues in the CDR3. Germline V gene data show CDR1 as SEHNR and CDR2 as FQNEAQ (reference sequence). CDR3 sequence reads: CASSPGYEQYF. For the CDR3, the DNA is TGTGCCAGCAGCCCAGGGTACGAGCAGTACTTC.

The rearrangement uses TRBV2 and TRBJ2-4; tentative D call: TRBD2 (7 bases). The V end lost 3 bases, the J end lost 8 bases, and 11 bases lay between the germline ends. The germline CDR1 and CDR2 sequences are SNHLY and FYNNEI. The CDR3 runs to 13 residues. CDR3 DNA sequence: TGTGCCAGCAGTGATGCGGGGGCGGACATTCAGTACTTC. It encodes CASSDAGADIQYF.

The rearrangement links TRBV7-2 to TRBJ2-5; D is ambiguous. Trimming left V 5 bases short and J 0 bases short, with 4 bases between. The germline CDR1 and CDR2 sequences are SGHTA and FQGNSA. The CDR3 covers 12 residues. The CDR3 is CASSRYQETQYF. The CDR3 region has the DNA TGTGCCAGCAGCCGGTACCAAGAGACCCAGTACTTC. Drawing the rest from reference TRBV7-2 and TRBJ2-5, the complete variable domain is GAGVSQSPSNKVTEKGKDVELRCDPISGHTALYWYRQSLGQGLEFLIYFQGNSAPDKSGLPSDRFSAERTGGSVSTLTIQRTQQEDSAVYLCASSRYQETQYFGPGTRLLVL.

V gene TRBV18 combines with J gene TRBJ2-5; no definite D call. Germline values: CDR1 KGHSH, CDR2 LQKENI. The V and J ends lost 3 bases and 5 bases respectively, with 16 bases between them. CDR3 length equals 15 residues. Here the CDR3 reads CASSPKVEPVETQYF. The CDR3 DNA follows: TGTGCCAGCTCACCCAAAGTAGAACCTGTGGAGACCCAGTACTTC. Variable domain in full (rest from reference TRBV18 and TRBJ2-5): NAGVMQNPRHLVRRRGQEARLRCSPMKGHSHVYWYRQLPEEGLKFMVYLQKENIIDESGMPKERFSAEFPKEGPSILRIQQVVRGDSAAYFCASSPKVEPVETQYFGPGTRLLVL.

This chain connects TRBV18 to TRBJ2-7; 8 nucleotides line up with TRBD2. The CDR3 runs to 17 residues. The V and J ends lost 3 bases and 2 bases, in that order; junction bases with no gene match: 12. The germline V gene encodes CDR1 KGHSH and CDR2 LQKENI. The CDR3 protein is CASSPSRGLGIAYEQYF. In DNA form, the CDR3 reads TGTGCCAGCTCACCCTCCAGGGGACTAGGAATAGCCTACGAGCAGTACTTC.

The rearrangement joins TRBV28 to TRBJ2-7; weak D call: TRBD2 (5 bases). Trimming took 3 bases from V and 4 from J, leaving 10 bases between them. CDR3 length equals 13 residues. CDR1 and CDR2 from the germline V gene are MDHEN and SYDVKM. The DNA of the CDR3 is TGTGCCAGCAGTTTCCACGCGGGTTACGAGCAGTACTTC. Its protein is CASSFHAGYEQYF.

This chain joins TRBV28 and TRBJ2-7; TRBD2 matches at 7 bases. The V segment lost 3 bases and the J segment 4 bases; nucleotides outside the gene matches: 6. Per the germline V gene, CDR1 is MDHEN and CDR2 is SYDVKM. The CDR3 is made up of 14 amino acids. The CDR3 nucleotides are TGTGCCAGCAGTTTGGCGGGAGTAAATTACGAGCAGTACTTC. The encoded protein is CASSLAGVNYEQYF. The variable domain in full, with the rest retrieved from reference TRBV28 and TRBJ2-7, is DVKVTQSSRYLVKRTGEKVFLECVQDMDHENMFWYRQDPGLGLRLIYFSYDVKMKEKGDIPEGYSVSREKKERFSLILESASTNQTSMYLCASSLAGVNYEQYFGPGTRLTVT.

This chain joins TRBV29-1 and TRBJ2-2, with D tentatively TRBD2 (5 bases). The V and J ends lost 7 bases and 2 bases respectively, with 17 bases between them. Germline loops: CDR1 SQVTM, CDR2 ANQGSEA. There are 15 residues in the CDR3. The CDR3 is CSAQTGWGNTGELFF. The CDR3 DNA reads as TGCAGCGCCCAAACGGGGTGGGGAAACACCGGGGAGCTGTTTTTT.

The chain is built from TRBV7-6 and TRBJ2-3; 9 bases match TRBD2. Germline assignment: CDR1 SGHVS and CDR2 FNYEAQ. The CDR3 runs 16 residues. Trimming took 1 base from V and 3 from J; bases not matched to a gene: 5. DNA of the CDR3: TGTGCCAGCAGCTTAGAAGCGGGAGGCGGTACAGATACGCAGTATTTT. Protein: CASSLEAGGGTDTQYF.

The rearrangement joins TRBV19 to TRBJ1-4; 7 bases are a match to TRBD1. CDR1 and CDR2 (germline): LNHDA, SQIVND (reference sequence). J gave up 8 bases and V 7 bases, and 16 bases lay outside the gene matches. The CDR3 loop spans 16 amino acids. This CDR3 reads CASNQPGQWVEEKLFF. The DNA for the CDR3 is TGTGCCAGTAACCAACCGGGACAGTGGGTTGAGGAAAAACTGTTTTTT.

This rearrangement joins TRBV11-2 to TRBJ2-2; weak D call: TRBD2 (5 bases). The CDR3 spans 14 residues. Trimming cost V 5 bases and J 0 bases, with 7 bases left between them. Germline V gene data show CDR1 as SGHAT and CDR2 as FQNNGV. As DNA, the CDR3 is TGTGCCAGCAGCGCACTAGCGAACACCGGGGAGCTGTTTTTT. Amino acid sequence: CASSALANTGELFF.

The chain has TRBV7-6 and TRBJ2-5; 14 nucleotides agree with TRBD2. This CDR3 has 19 amino acids. J lost 4 bases, V lost 5 bases, and 15 bases had no gene match. CDR1 and CDR2 (germline): SGHVS, FNYEAQ. Here the CDR3 reads CASSPKAGTSGSRRETQYF. DNA of the CDR3: TGTGCCAGCAGCCCCAAGGCGGGGACTAGCGGGAGTAGGAGAGAGACCCAGTACTTC.

J is TRBJ2-7 and V is TRBV7-2; 7 positions agree with TRBD1. The V gene end was trimmed by 5 bases and the J gene end by 0 bases; junction bases not matched to a gene: 7. Germline values: CDR1 SGHTA, CDR2 FQGNSA. CDR3 length: 15 amino acids. CDR3 coding DNA: TGTGCCAGCAGCCCCCGGACAGGCTACTCCTACGAGCAGTACTTC. It is translated as CASSPRTGYSYEQYF.

The CDR3: CASEMGAYGYTF. As DNA, the CDR3 is TGTGCCAGCGAAATGGGGGCCTATGGCTACACCTTC. The V call is TRBV28, the J call TRBJ1-2; D possibly corresponds to TRBD1 (6 bases). The germline V gene encodes CDR1 MDHEN and CDR2 SYDVKM. The ends were cut back, 8 bases at V and 4 bases at J, with 11 bases in the middle. CDR3 length: 12 residues.

The V call is TRBV5-4, the J call TRBJ2-2; D may be TRBD2 (5 bases). Trimming removed 1 base from V and 5 bases from J, with 15 bases in between. Germline V gene lookup returns CDR1 SGHNT and CDR2 YYREEE (reference sequence). This CDR3 spans 16 amino acids. CDR3 DNA sequence: TGTGCCAGCAGCTTGAACTCCGGGGTTAATACCGGGGAGCTGTTTTTT. Encoded protein: CASSLNSGVNTGELFF. Based on the CDR3 plus reference TRBV5-4 and TRBJ2-2, the full variable domain is ETGVTQSPTHLIKTRGQQVTLRCSSQSGHNTVSWYQQALGQGPQFIFQYYREEENGRGNFPPRFSGLQFPNYSSELNVNALELDDSALYLCASSLNSGVNTGELFFGEGSRLTVL.

This chain connects TRBV11-2 to TRBJ2-7; 11 bases are shared with TRBD2. V shed 5 bases and J 2 bases; nucleotides not matched to a gene: 8. The CDR3 runs 16 residues. Germline V gene sequence: CDR1 SGHAT, CDR2 FQNNGV. The CDR3 region has the DNA TGTGCCAGCAGCCCTCTTAGCGGGAGGGTGACCTACGAGCAGTACTTC. This sequence encodes CASSPLSGRVTYEQYF.

This clone is a singleton in its sample. The V call is TRBV2, the J call TRBJ2-3, with a possible D match to TRBD1 (6 bases). In germline, CDR1 is SNHLY, CDR2 FYNNEI. CDR3 size: 13 residues. CDR3 sequence (DNA): TGTGGCCGACCAAACCGAGGGGGAGATACGCAGTATTTT. Translating it yields CGRPNRGGDTQYF.

The V and J genes are TRBV7-9 and TRBJ1-2; 7 nucleotides line up with TRBD1. V shed 5 bases and J 8 bases; nucleotides not matched to a gene: 11. The CDR3 extends over 14 amino acids. Germline V gene sequence: CDR1 SEHNR, CDR2 FQNEAQ (reference sequence). CDR3 protein: CASSQTGVLMGYTF. The CDR3 coding sequence is TGTGCCAGCAGCCAAACAGGGGTGTTAATGGGCTACACCTTC.

This chain links TRBV18 with TRBJ2-3; TRBD2 might be the D (5 bases). V shed 2 bases and J shed 2 bases, with 8 bases lying between them. CDR1 and CDR2 (germline): KGHSH, LQKENI. The CDR3 covers 14 residues. This CDR3 is CASSPSGHTDTQYF. The CDR3 nucleotides are TGTGCCAGCTCACCAAGCGGCCACACAGATACGCAGTATTTT.

The V and J genes are TRBV4-3 and TRBJ2-7, with D possibly being TRBD1 (6 bases). V lost 0 bases and J 6 bases, leaving 21 bases between the germline ends. Germline lookup yields CDR1 LGHNA and CDR2 YSLEER. The CDR3 totals 17 residues. This CDR3 is CASSQDKSWAGAREQYF. CDR3 nucleotides: TGCGCCAGCAGCCAAGATAAATCTTGGGCAGGGGCTCGCGAGCAGTACTTC.

This chain links TRBV5-4 with TRBJ2-7; the D gene is possibly TRBD2 (5 bases). The CDR3 covers 14 residues. The germline CDR1 and CDR2 sequences are SGHNT and YYREEE (reference sequence). Between the trimmed V and J ends, which lost 4 bases and 2 bases, there was a span of 13 bases. The CDR3 region has the DNA TGTGCCAGCAGCCCGGGGTTCCCTCCCTACGAGCAGTACTTC. Its translation: CASSPGFPPYEQYF.